These T cell receptor beta chains were read from a single sample in a study of T cell responses to AZD1222 COVID-19 vaccine. This table comes from immunoSEQ multiplex PCR, and its TCRdb copy is limited to in-frame clones, with some not included. The table includes some 200,000 clones, 88% detected once. The sample consisted of peripheral blood, taken 28 days after the second AZD1222 dose. Source of these receptors: an adult who received the AZD1222 COVID-19 vaccine. Both conserved end residues are part of each CDR3. The D gene is left open where the match is weak. Not every row has a clone size; where given, it reads once, few, many or a size class.

j_gene | d_gene | v_gene | abundance | CDR3nt | CDR3aa
TRBJ2-2 | NA | TRBV7-2 | NA | TGTGCCAGCAGCTATGACTCCTCGAGGACCGGGGAGCTGTTTTTT | CASSYDSSRTGELFF
TRBJ2-4 | TRBD1 | TRBV4-3 | NA | TGCGCCAGCAGCCAAAAAGTTGGGACAGGCTCGGGGAACATTCAGTACTTC | CASSQKVGTGSGNIQYF
TRBJ1-2 | TRBD1 | TRBV6-5 | NA | TGTGCCAGCACCACAGGGGGCAAAAGCTATGGCTACACCTTC | CASTTGGKSYGYTF
TRBJ2-5 | NA | TRBV19 | NA | TGTGCCAGTGGCAGGCGAGGGGAGACCCAGTACTTC | CASGRRGETQYF
TRBJ2-2 | NA | TRBV3-1/TRBV3-2 | NA | TGTGCCAGCAGCCCGCTCCTCGGCGGAGGGGACACCGGGGAGCTGTTTTTT | CASSPLLGGGDTGELFF
TRBJ1-1 | NA | TRBV3-1/TRBV3-2 | NA | TGTGCCAGCAGCCCTCGGGGGGACACTGAAGCTTTCTTT | CASSPRGDTEAFF
TRBJ2-1 | TRBD2 | TRBV19 | NA | TGTGCCAGTAATCAAGGACTAGCGGGGTACAATGAGCAGTTCTTC | CASNQGLAGYNEQFF
TRBJ2-3 | TRBD2 | TRBV24-1 | NA | TGTGCCACCAGTGATCAGCGGGAGGGCACAGATACGCAGTATTTT | CATSDQREGTDTQYF
TRBJ2-3 | TRBD2 | TRBV6-4 | NA | TGTGCCAGCAGTGATCCCTCGGCGCGGGAGGGCCCAGATACGCAGTATTTT | CASSDPSAREGPDTQYF
TRBJ1-1 | NA | TRBV4-2 | few | TGTGCCAGCAGCCAAGTCAGTACTGAAGCTTTCTTT | CASSQVSTEAFF
TRBJ2-3 | NA | TRBV11-2 | once | TGTGCCAGCAGCCCAGGAGGGGGCCCAGATACGCAGTATTTT | CASSPGGGPDTQYF
TRBJ2-2 | NA | TRBV19 | NA | TGTGCCAGTAGTATCGACAGAGGCGGGGAGCTGTTTTTT | CASSIDRGGELFF
TRBJ1-4 | TRBD1 | TRBV12-3/TRBV12-4 | NA | TGTGCCAGCAGTCGGGACAGTTATGAAAAACTGTTTTTT | CASSRDSYEKLFF
TRBJ1-2 | TRBD1 | TRBV4-2 | once | TGTGCCAGCAGCCACGAACAGGGGACCACTAACTATGGCTACACCTTC | CASSHEQGTTNYGYTF
TRBJ1-5 | NA | TRBV5-5 | NA | TGTGCCAGCACCCTCGGCACCGCCAATCAGCCCCAGCATTTT | CASTLGTANQPQHF
TRBJ2-5 | NA | TRBV3-1/TRBV3-2 | once | TGTGCCAGCAGCCAAAGAGGGAGACAAGAGACCCAGTACTTC | CASSQRGRQETQYF
TRBJ2-7 | NA | TRBV5-1 | NA | TGCGCCAGCAGCCCACCACTCGGGTTCTCCTACGAGCAGTACTTC | CASSPPLGFSYEQYF
TRBJ1-1 | NA | TRBV19 | NA | TGTGCCAGTAGTATTACAGACATGAACACTGAAGCTTTCTTT | CASSITDMNTEAFF
TRBJ2-2 | NA | TRBV5-4 | NA | TGTGCCAGCAGCTTGCCAATTTTCGCGAACACCGGGGAGCTGTTTTTT | CASSLPIFANTGELFF
TRBJ1-2 | TRBD1 | TRBV28 | NA | TGTGCCAGCAGTCCACCGGACAGGGGGGACGGCTACACCTTC | CASSPPDRGDGYTF
TRBJ1-3 | NA | TRBV5-8 | NA | TGTGCCAGCAGCTCGGTCAGGGGTTCTGGAAACACCATATATTTT | CASSSVRGSGNTIYF
TRBJ2-2 | NA | TRBV9 | few | TGTGCCAGCCAGACAGGGACTAACACCGGGGAGCTGTTTTTT | CASQTGTNTGELFF
TRBJ1-1 | NA | TRBV6-5 | few | TGTGCCAGCAGTCTTCAGGTGAACACTGAAGCTTTCTTT | CASSLQVNTEAFF
TRBJ2-7 | NA | TRBV9 | NA | TGTGCCAGCGGCCCCGGCCGGGAGCTTACCTACGAGCAGTACTTC | CASGPGRELTYEQYF
TRBJ2-1 | TRBD2 | TRBV6-5 | NA | TGTGCCAGCAGCCCGCTAGCGGACTCCTACAATGAGCAGTTCTTC | CASSPLADSYNEQFF
TRBJ2-1 | NA | TRBV5-6 | NA | TGTGCCAGCAGCCCCGACGACAGGCGCTACTATGAGCAGTTCTTC | CASSPDDRRYYEQFF
TRBJ2-2 | TRBD2 | TRBV19 | NA | TGTGCCAGTACCCCGGGACTAGCCGACACCGGGGAGCTGTTTTTT | CASTPGLADTGELFF